This is a list of T cell receptor beta chains from one sample in a study of response to subunit inactivated influenza vaccine. TCRdb fed the RT-PCR reads into MiXCR, producing one record per CDR3 protein. Here the sample spans about 170,000 distinct CDR3 sequences, about 12% being singletons. The same sample was also studied in work on T cells expressing NK-cell markers.

The input for sequencing was CD8+ T cells sorted from PBMCs, taken about 11 days after vaccination. These receptors came from a man aged 45-65 years who received an inactivated influenza vaccine. Both conserved end residues are part of each CDR3. Each record gives: J gene, clone size, V gene, D gene, CDR3 DNA, CDR3 protein. D genes are given only for firm matches. Clone sizes are given selectively: once, few, many, or a class where the clone is expanded.

>TRBJ2-7|few|TRBV20-1|NA
TGCAGTGCTAGAGTCCTCTCTAGCGACTACGAGCAGTACTTC
CSARVLSSDYEQYF
>TRBJ2-5|many|TRBV20-1|NA
TGCAGTGGGACTCGGGGGGCTCAAGAGACCCAGTACTTC
CSGTRGAQETQYF
>TRBJ2-1|NA|TRBV12-3/TRBV12-4|NA
TGTGCCAGCAGTTTAGGAGGGTCCCCCTACAATGAGCAGTTCTTC
CASSLGGSPYNEQFF
>TRBJ2-1|few|TRBV7-3|TRBD2
TGTGCCAGCAGCCCCGGGGGGGGGCTTGATGAGCAGTTCTTC
CASSPGGGLDEQFF
>TRBJ2-3|few|TRBV20-1|NA
TGCAGTGCTAGAGATCTCATCCGACAAAGCACAGATACGCAGTATTTT
CSARDLIRQSTDTQYF
>TRBJ2-7|many|TRBV11-1|TRBD2
TGTGCCAGCAGCTGGACTAGCGGAAACTACGAGCAGTACTTC
CASSWTSGNYEQYF
>TRBJ2-7|NA|TRBV9|NA
TGTGCCAGCAGCGACCGAAGTGGTAACGAGCAGTACTTC
CASSDRSGNEQYF
>TRBJ1-2|NA|TRBV4-1|NA
TGCGCCAGCAGCCAAGTCTCGAGGAATGGCTACACCTTC
CASSQVSRNGYTF
>TRBJ1-4|NA|TRBV4-1|TRBD1
TGCGCCAGCAGCCCTAGGGGACAGGGAGGGGAAACTAATGAAAAACTGTTTTTT
CASSPRGQGGETNEKLFF
>TRBJ2-5|NA|TRBV4-2|NA
TGTGCCAGCAGCCAGGCCGGGGTCCCCCAGTACTTC
CASSQAGVPQYF
>TRBJ2-5|few|TRBV3-1|NA
TGTGCCAGCAGCCTACAACATCTGGCGGAGACCCAGTACTTC
CASSLQHLAETQYF
>TRBJ2-7|NA|TRBV7-9|TRBD1
TGTGCCAGCAGCTTAGAAGGGACAGACTTTACCTACGAGCAGTACTTC
CASSLEGTDFTYEQYF
>TRBJ2-7|NA|TRBV29-1|TRBD2
TGCAGCGTTGATGAGCGGGGCGACGAGCAGTACTTC
CSVDERGDEQYF
>TRBJ1-5|NA|TRBV5-1|TRBD1
TGCGCCAGCAGCCCCGCCGGGACAGGGGGAAATCAGCCCCAGCATTTT
CASSPAGTGGNQPQHF
>TRBJ2-7|NA|TRBV11-2|NA
TGTGCCAGCAGTCGTAGCGGACCAAGATACGAGCAGTACTTC
CASSRSGPRYEQYF
>TRBJ2-5|NA|TRBV6-5|TRBD2
TGTGCCAGCAGTTTCGCGACCGGGACTAGCAAAGAGACCCAGTACTTC
CASSFATGTSKETQYF
>TRBJ2-2|few|TRBV2|TRBD2
TGTGCCAGCAGGGTAACTACTAGCGGAGGGGAGAACACCGGGGAGCTGTTTTTT
CASRVTTSGGENTGELFF
>TRBJ2-3|NA|TRBV7-6|NA
TGTGCCAGCAGCTTAGCGCCTACAGATACGCAGTATTTT
CASSLAPTDTQYF
>TRBJ2-7|few|TRBV28|TRBD1
TGTGCCAGCCACAGGGGGATAGTTGACGAGCAGTACTTC
CASHRGIVDEQYF
>TRBJ2-3|NA|TRBV20-1|NA
TGCAGTGCCGCACAGAGGTGGCGGGCAGATACGCAGTATTTT
CSAAQRWRADTQYF
>TRBJ2-5|few|TRBV7-7|TRBD1
TGTGCTAGCAGCTCGGGACAGAGCCAAGAGACCCAGTACTTC
CASSSGQSQETQYF
>TRBJ2-1|many|TRBV7-9|NA
TGTGCCAGCAGCTTAGCGTCACCACCCGATGAGCAGTTCTTC
CASSLASPPDEQFF